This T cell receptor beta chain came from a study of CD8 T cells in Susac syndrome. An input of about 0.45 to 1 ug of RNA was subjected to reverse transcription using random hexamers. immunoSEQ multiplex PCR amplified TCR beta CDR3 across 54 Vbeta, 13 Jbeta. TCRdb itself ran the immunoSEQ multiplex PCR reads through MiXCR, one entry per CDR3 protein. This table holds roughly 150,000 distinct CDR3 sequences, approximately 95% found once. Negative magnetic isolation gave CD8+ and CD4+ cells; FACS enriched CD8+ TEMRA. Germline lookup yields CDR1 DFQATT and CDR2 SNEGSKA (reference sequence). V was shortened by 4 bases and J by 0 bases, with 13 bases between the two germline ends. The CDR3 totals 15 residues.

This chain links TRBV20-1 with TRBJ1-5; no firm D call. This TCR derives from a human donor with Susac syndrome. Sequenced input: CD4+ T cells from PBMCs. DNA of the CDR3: TGCAGTGCTAAAGTGGGAACTTATAGCAATCAGCCCCAGCATTTT. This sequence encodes CSAKVGTYSNQPQHF.